This is a list of T cell receptor beta chains from one sample in a study of T cells in Graves' hyperthyroidism and ophthalmopathy. TCRdb ran MiXCR on the multiplex PCR reads and lists one entry per CDR3 protein. The sample gives fewer than 300,000 distinct CDR3 sequences, less than 30% of which show up once; about 30% is in the top ten. Input material: blood. The source of these receptors is a man aged 40-50 years with Graves' hyperthyroidism that later progressed to Graves' ophthalmopathy. CDR3s include the opening cysteine and the closing phenylalanine or tryptophan. The order of the fields is V gene, clone size, D gene, J gene, CDR3 protein, CDR3 DNA. A D gene is named only where the DNA matches it firmly. Rows may omit the clone size; those that give it use once, few, many or a size class.

v_gene: TRBV29-1; abundance: many; d_gene: .; j_gene: TRBJ1-3; CDR3aa: CSVGSDAYSGNTIYF; CDR3nt: TGCAGCGTCGGGTCTGACGCCTACTCTGGAAACACCATATATTTT
v_gene: TRBV5-1; abundance: many; d_gene: .; j_gene: TRBJ1-1; CDR3aa: CASSPFSENTEAFF; CDR3nt: TGCGCCAGCAGCCCCTTCAGTGAGAACACTGAAGCTTTCTTT
v_gene: TRBV2; abundance: .; d_gene: .; j_gene: TRBJ2-1; CDR3aa: CASSDGTSTYNEQFF; CDR3nt: TGTGCCAGCAGTGACGGGACATCGACCTACAATGAGCAGTTCTTC
v_gene: TRBV6-5; abundance: many; d_gene: TRBD1; j_gene: TRBJ1-1; CDR3aa: CASSYGDRGAFF; CDR3nt: TGTGCCAGCAGTTACGGGGACAGGGGTGCTTTCTTT
v_gene: TRBV9; abundance: many; d_gene: .; j_gene: TRBJ1-2; CDR3aa: CASSVGFSNYGYTF; CDR3nt: TGTGCCAGCAGCGTAGGGTTCTCTAACTATGGCTACACCTTC
v_gene: TRBV19; abundance: many; d_gene: .; j_gene: TRBJ1-2; CDR3aa: CASSPVGPWDGYTF; CDR3nt: TGTGCCAGTAGTCCCGTCGGACCGTGGGATGGCTACACCTTC
v_gene: TRBV6-5; abundance: many; d_gene: TRBD1; j_gene: TRBJ2-7; CDR3aa: CASSYSGQGVGEQYF; CDR3nt: TGTGCCAGCAGTTACTCGGGACAGGGTGTGGGCGAGCAGTACTTC
v_gene: TRBV20-1; abundance: many; d_gene: .; j_gene: TRBJ2-5; CDR3aa: CSAAGREDHQSYQETQYF; CDR3nt: TGCAGTGCCGCCGGACGGGAAGACCACCAGTCGTACCAAGAGACCCAGTACTTC
v_gene: TRBV20-1; abundance: .; d_gene: .; j_gene: TRBJ2-7; CDR3aa: CSASPTTIHEQYF; CDR3nt: TGCAGTGCTAGTCCGACTACAATCCACGAGCAGTACTTC
v_gene: TRBV12-3/TRBV12-4; abundance: .; d_gene: .; j_gene: TRBJ2-7; CDR3aa: CASSFSWGSYEQYF; CDR3nt: TGTGCCAGCAGTTTTTCCTGGGGAAGCTACGAGCAGTACTTC
v_gene: TRBV24-1; abundance: many; d_gene: TRBD1; j_gene: TRBJ2-1; CDR3aa: CATMERGLTYNEQFF; CDR3nt: TGTGCCACCATGGAAAGGGGGCTGACCTACAATGAGCAGTTCTTC
v_gene: TRBV12-3/TRBV12-4; abundance: .; d_gene: TRBD2; j_gene: TRBJ2-7; CDR3aa: CASSLRELPGSEQYF; CDR3nt: TGTGCCAGCAGTCTGCGGGAGCTCCCCGGGAGCGAGCAGTACTTC
v_gene: TRBV5-1; abundance: many; d_gene: .; j_gene: TRBJ2-5; CDR3aa: CASSTGLAETQYF; CDR3nt: TGCGCCAGCAGCACGGGGCTAGCAGAGACCCAGTACTTC
v_gene: TRBV7-2; abundance: .; d_gene: .; j_gene: TRBJ2-7; CDR3aa: CASSPGGWVYF; CDR3nt: TGTGCCAGCAGCCCCGGTGGGTGGGTGTACTTC
v_gene: TRBV24-1; abundance: many; d_gene: TRBD1; j_gene: TRBJ1-2; CDR3aa: CATSDGQVDYGYTF; CDR3nt: TGTGCCACCAGTGATGGACAGGTGGACTATGGCTACACCTTC
v_gene: TRBV29-1; abundance: many; d_gene: TRBD1; j_gene: TRBJ1-1; CDR3aa: CSVPTGPEAFF; CDR3nt: TGCAGCGTCCCGACAGGGCCTGAAGCTTTCTTT
v_gene: TRBV3-1; abundance: many; d_gene: .; j_gene: TRBJ2-7; CDR3aa: CASSQAAGYEQYF; CDR3nt: TGTGCCAGCAGCCAAGCCGCGGGCTACGAGCAGTACTTC
v_gene: TRBV25-1; abundance: many; d_gene: .; j_gene: TRBJ1-3; CDR3aa: CASSEYYSSGNTIYF; CDR3nt: TGTGCCAGCAGTGAATATTACAGCTCTGGAAACACCATATATTTT
v_gene: TRBV24-1; abundance: many; d_gene: .; j_gene: TRBJ2-7; CDR3aa: CATSDLPDRRPLYVQYF; CDR3nt: TGTGCCACCAGTGATTTGCCCGACAGGCGTCCGCTCTACGTGCAGTACTTC
v_gene: TRBV29-1; abundance: .; d_gene: TRBD2; j_gene: TRBJ2-2; CDR3aa: CSVEGLAGDVTGELFF; CDR3nt: TGCAGCGTTGAAGGGTTAGCGGGAGACGTCACCGGGGAGCTGTTTTTT
v_gene: TRBV29-1; abundance: many; d_gene: .; j_gene: TRBJ1-2; CDR3aa: CSVDEARGLYGYTF; CDR3nt: TGCAGCGTTGATGAGGCCAGAGGCCTATATGGCTACACCTTC
v_gene: TRBV24-1; abundance: many; d_gene: .; j_gene: TRBJ1-2; CDR3aa: CATSEHDRLVGYTF; CDR3nt: TGTGCCACCAGTGAGCATGACAGGCTAGTTGGCTACACCTTC
v_gene: TRBV9; abundance: many; d_gene: .; j_gene: TRBJ1-5; CDR3aa: CASSVDMDQPQHF; CDR3nt: TGTGCCAGCAGCGTGGACATGGATCAGCCCCAGCATTTT
v_gene: TRBV6-2/TRBV6-3; abundance: .; d_gene: TRBD1; j_gene: TRBJ1-3; CDR3aa: CASTRTGDGNTIYF; CDR3nt: TGTGCCAGCACCAGGACAGGTGATGGAAACACCATATATTTT
v_gene: TRBV20-1; abundance: once; d_gene: TRBD2; j_gene: TRBJ2-4; CDR3aa: CSARVNAGAGGIQYF; CDR3nt: TGCAGTGCTAGAGTTAATGCGGGAGCGGGAGGCATTCAGTACTTC
v_gene: TRBV20-1; abundance: many; d_gene: .; j_gene: TRBJ1-5; CDR3aa: CSAQGGSNQPQHF; CDR3nt: TGCAGTGCCCAGGGTGGTAGCAATCAGCCCCAGCATTTT
v_gene: TRBV4-1; abundance: .; d_gene: .; j_gene: TRBJ2-2; CDR3aa: CASSQDGRTDTGELFF; CDR3nt: TGCGCCAGCAGCCAAGATGGACGGACCGACACCGGGGAGCTGTTTTTT
v_gene: TRBV20-1; abundance: .; d_gene: TRBD2; j_gene: TRBJ2-5; CDR3aa: CSAEPGTSGETQYF; CDR3nt: TGCAGTGCCGAGCCCGGGACTAGCGGAGAGACCCAGTACTTC
v_gene: TRBV9; abundance: .; d_gene: TRBD1; j_gene: TRBJ1-1; CDR3aa: CASSVAPQGAALAEAFF; CDR3nt: TGTGCCAGCAGCGTAGCCCCTCAGGGGGCTGCCCTCGCTGAAGCTTTCTTT
v_gene: TRBV7-2; abundance: many; d_gene: TRBD1; j_gene: TRBJ1-2; CDR3aa: CASSSRLHRGRGGYTF; CDR3nt: TGTGCCAGCAGCTCCCGACTGCACAGGGGGCGCGGAGGCTACACCTTC
v_gene: TRBV6-1; abundance: .; d_gene: .; j_gene: TRBJ2-7; CDR3aa: CASSPPQAVLEQYF; CDR3nt: TGTGCCAGCAGTCCACCCCAGGCCGTACTGGAGCAGTACTTC
v_gene: TRBV19; abundance: many; d_gene: TRBD1; j_gene: TRBJ1-5; CDR3aa: CASSTTGSGQPQHF; CDR3nt: TGTGCCAGTAGTACGACAGGGTCAGGTCAGCCCCAGCATTTT
v_gene: TRBV10-3; abundance: many; d_gene: .; j_gene: TRBJ1-2; CDR3aa: CAISEGTYYGYTF; CDR3nt: TGTGCCATCAGTGAGGGGACCTACTATGGCTACACCTTC
v_gene: TRBV30; abundance: .; d_gene: .; j_gene: TRBJ1-2; CDR3aa: CAWTWQANYGYTF; CDR3nt: TGTGCCTGGACTTGGCAGGCTAACTATGGCTACACCTTC
v_gene: TRBV11-1; abundance: many; d_gene: .; j_gene: TRBJ1-5; CDR3aa: CASSSYRQDSNSNQPQHF; CDR3nt: TGTGCCAGCAGCTCCTATAGACAGGATTCTAATAGCAATCAGCCCCAGCATTTT
v_gene: TRBV7-2; abundance: many; d_gene: .; j_gene: TRBJ2-7; CDR3aa: CASSLGTGRSYEQYF; CDR3nt: TGTGCCAGCAGCTTAGGGACTGGGAGATCCTACGAGCAGTACTTC
v_gene: TRBV5-1; abundance: many; d_gene: .; j_gene: TRBJ1-1; CDR3aa: CASSLKGPYEAFF; CDR3nt: TGCGCCAGCAGCTTGAAGGGGCCCTATGAAGCTTTCTTT